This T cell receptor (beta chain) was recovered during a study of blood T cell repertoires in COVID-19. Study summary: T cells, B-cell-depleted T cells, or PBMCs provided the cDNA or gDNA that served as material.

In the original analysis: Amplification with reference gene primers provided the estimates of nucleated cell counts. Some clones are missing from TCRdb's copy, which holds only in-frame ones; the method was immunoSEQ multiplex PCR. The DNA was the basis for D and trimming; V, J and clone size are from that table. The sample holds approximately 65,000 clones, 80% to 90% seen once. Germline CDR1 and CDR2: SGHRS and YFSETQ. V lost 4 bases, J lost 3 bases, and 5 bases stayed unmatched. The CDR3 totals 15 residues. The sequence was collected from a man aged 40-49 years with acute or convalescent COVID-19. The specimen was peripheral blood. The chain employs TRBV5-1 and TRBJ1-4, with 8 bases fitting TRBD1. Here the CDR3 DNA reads TGCGCCAGCAGCAGTTTACAGGGGGCTAATGAAAAACTGTTTTTT. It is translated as CASSSLQGANEKLFF.